The rows below give T cell receptor beta chains drawn from one sample of a study of T cell changes during pregnancy in multiple sclerosis. Data came from immunoSEQ multiplex PCR; TCRdb stores just in-frame clones and leaves some out. This table has roughly 40,000 clones, 90% appearing once. This sample comprised CD4+ T cells from peripheral blood mononuclear cells, obtained in the first trimester of pregnancy. The receptors were gathered from a female donor in good health, enrolled as a control in a pregnancy study. The CDR3 runs from the conserved cysteine through the conserved F or W. D genes are given only for firm matches. Some rows mark clone size as missing; the rest say once, few, many or name a class of expanded clone.

>NA|TRBV7-6|TRBJ2-4|TRBD1
CASSLGTGSFAKNIQYF
TGTGCCAGCAGCTTAGGGACAGGGTCATTCGCCAAAAACATTCAGTACTTC
>NA|TRBV6-5|TRBJ1-6|TRBD1
CASSWGTADNSPLHF
TGTGCCAGCAGTTGGGGGACAGCCGATAATTCACCCCTCCACTTT
>NA|TRBV7-8|TRBJ2-6|NA
CASSLVASASGANVLTF
TGTGCCAGCAGCTTAGTAGCATCCGCCTCTGGGGCCAACGTCCTGACTTTC
>NA|TRBV19|TRBJ1-2|NA
CASHEALYGYTF
TGTGCCAGTCATGAAGCCCTCTATGGCTACACCTTC
>NA|TRBV10-3|TRBJ1-2|NA
CAISESNWERDYGYTF
TGTGCCATCAGTGAGTCGAATTGGGAGCGGGACTATGGCTACACCTTC
>NA|TRBV6-5|TRBJ1-4|NA
CASSYRQSHEKLFF
TGTGCCAGCAGTTACCGACAGAGTCATGAAAAACTGTTTTTT
>NA|TRBV4-3|TRBJ2-7|TRBD2
CASSQERGVGLSYEQYF
TGCGCCAGCAGCCAAGAGCGGGGGGTAGGGCTAAGCTACGAGCAGTACTTC
>NA|TRBV30|TRBJ1-2|TRBD1
CAWKTGANYGYTF
TGTGCCTGGAAGACAGGGGCTAACTATGGCTACACCTTC
>NA|TRBV18|TRBJ2-1|TRBD1
CASSPQGPGGQGAMGISEQFF
TGTGCCAGCTCACCACAGGGACCTGGGGGACAGGGGGCTATGGGGATCTCCGAGCAGTTCTTC
>NA|TRBV11-3|TRBJ2-3|NA
CASSLGVGATQYF
TGTGCCAGCAGCTTAGGGGTAGGGGCTACGCAGTATTTT
>few|TRBV4-1|TRBJ1-1|TRBD1
CASSRIAGQGTTEAFF
TGCGCCAGCAGCCGTATAGCGGGACAGGGGACCACTGAAGCTTTCTTT
>NA|TRBV11-2|TRBJ2-5|NA
CASSLFGGAYQETQYF
TGTGCCAGCAGCTTATTCGGGGGAGCGTACCAAGAGACCCAGTACTTC
>NA|TRBV5-1|TRBJ1-2|NA
CASSGGRNYGYTF
TGCGCCAGCAGCGGCGGGAGAAACTATGGCTACACCTTC
>NA|TRBV10-3|TRBJ2-5|NA
CAISEWSGQYF
TGTGCCATCAGTGAATGGAGTGGGCAGTACTTC
>NA|TRBV27|TRBJ1-2|TRBD1
CASSLFGQGDRPGYTF
TGTGCCAGCAGTTTGTTCGGACAGGGGGACCGCCCTGGCTACACCTTC
>NA|TRBV7-9|TRBJ1-2|NA
CASSSNGYTF
TGTGCCAGCAGCTCCAATGGCTACACCTTC
>NA|TRBV7-9|TRBJ1-4|TRBD1
CASSQRQGGNEKLFF
TGTGCCAGCAGCCAAAGACAGGGAGGTAATGAAAAACTGTTTTTT
>NA|TRBV19|TRBJ2-5|NA
CASSVGLGETQYF
TGTGCCAGTAGTGTGGGACTCGGAGAGACCCAGTACTTC
>once|TRBV27|TRBJ2-5|NA
CAPQAGETQYF
TGTGCCCCCCAGGCGGGAGAGACCCAGTACTTC
>NA|TRBV6-5|TRBJ1-2|NA
CASTRAGGGGYTF
TGTGCCAGCACCCGGGCCGGGGGTGGTGGCTACACCTTC
>NA|TRBV10-3|TRBJ1-2|TRBD1
CAIGPGQRSGYTF
TGTGCCATAGGCCCGGGACAGAGAAGCGGCTACACCTTC
>NA|TRBV5-1|TRBJ2-7|NA
CASSLAESYYEQYF
TGCGCCAGCAGCCTGGCCGAGTCCTACTACGAGCAGTACTTC
>NA|TRBV7-2|TRBJ2-5|TRBD2
CASSWTSGAAETQYF
TGTGCCAGCAGCTGGACTAGCGGGGCTGCGGAGACCCAGTACTTC
>NA|TRBV2|TRBJ2-5|NA
CASSPNVETQYF
TGTGCCAGCTCCCCCAATGTCGAGACCCAGTACTTC
>NA|TRBV7-3|TRBJ1-1|NA
CASSSQGPNTEAFF
TGTGCCAGCAGCTCACAGGGACCGAACACTGAAGCTTTCTTT
>NA|TRBV10-1|TRBJ1-4|NA
CASTKGGRTNEKLFF
TGCGCCAGCACGAAGGGAGGTCGAACTAATGAAAAACTGTTTTTT
>NA|TRBV2|TRBJ2-1|NA
CASSDQGLTYNEQFF
TGTGCCAGCAGTGACCAGGGTTTGACCTACAATGAGCAGTTCTTC
>NA|TRBV6-6|TRBJ1-6|NA
CASRADTPANSPLHF
TGTGCCAGCAGGGCGGACACCCCTGCAAATTCACCCCTCCACTTT